The clone carrying this T cell receptor beta chain was recorded a few times. The record originates from a study of blood T cell repertoires in COVID-19. As processed by the authors: Counts of nucleated cells, estimated from reference gene primer amplification, were obtained. The data were produced by immunoSEQ multiplex PCR, yet TCRdb's version contains in-frame clones alone and is incomplete. The D gene and trimming were derived from the DNA, and the V and J assignments and clone size from that table. This table has approximately 320,000 clones, over 80% appearing once. V lost 6 bases and J 8 bases, leaving 16 bases between the germline ends. CDR1 is SGHVS and CDR2 is FNYEAQ in the germline V gene. This CDR3 is built from 14 residues. Recruitment covered roughly 24 US areas and drew participants whose ages spanned about 18 to 100 years. Participant-reported clinical history was the basis for cohort assignment.

V usage is TRBV7-6 and J usage is TRBJ1-4, with a tentative D call TRBD1 (6 bases). The receptor was derived from a young woman who had recovered from COVID-19. The sample taken for sequencing was PBMCs or T cells enriched from blood (not recorded which). The CDR3 coding sequence is TGTGCCAGCAGTTCCCAACAGGGAGAAGAAAAACTGTTTTTT. Residues: CASSSQQGEEKLFF.